The T cell receptor beta chain under discussion was sequenced for a study of chemoradiotherapy in HPV16-positive cancers. TCRdb's copy holds only in-frame clones and misses some; the assay was immunoSEQ multiplex PCR. Of thousands of clones in the sample, approximately 90% are singletons; the top ten hold about 4.1%. This specimen consisted of tumor tissue, obtained from a patient who underwent chemoradiotherapy. The origin of this receptor is a human donor with HPV-associated anogenital cancer.

CDR3 nucleotide sequence: TGCGCCAGCAGCTTGGCCGCAACGGGACTAGCAAACAATGAGCAGTTCTTC. It specifies CASSLAATGLANNEQFF. The rearrangement uses TRBV5-1 and TRBJ2-1, with TRBD2 matching over 9 bases. The J segment lost 5 bases and the V segment lost 0 bases, leaving 9 bases of the junction unmatched. CDR3 size: 17 residues. Germline values: CDR1 SGHRS, CDR2 YFSETQ.